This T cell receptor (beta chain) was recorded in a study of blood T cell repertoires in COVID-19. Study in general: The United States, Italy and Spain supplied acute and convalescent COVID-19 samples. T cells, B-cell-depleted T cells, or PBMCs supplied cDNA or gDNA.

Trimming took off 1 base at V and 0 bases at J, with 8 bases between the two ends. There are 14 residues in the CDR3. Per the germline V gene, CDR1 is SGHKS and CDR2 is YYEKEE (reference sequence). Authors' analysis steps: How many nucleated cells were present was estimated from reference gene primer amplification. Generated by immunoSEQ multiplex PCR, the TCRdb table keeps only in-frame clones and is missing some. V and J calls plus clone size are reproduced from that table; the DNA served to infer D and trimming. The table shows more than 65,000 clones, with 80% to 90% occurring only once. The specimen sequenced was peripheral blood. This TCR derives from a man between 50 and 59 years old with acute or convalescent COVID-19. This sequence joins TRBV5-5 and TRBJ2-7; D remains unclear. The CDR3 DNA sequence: TGTGCCAGCAGCTTGTGGCAGGTCTCCTACGAGCAGTACTTC. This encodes CASSLWQVSYEQYF.